Below are 9 T cell receptor beta chains sequenced from a single sample in a study of identical twins. TCRdb re-called the 5' RACE reads through MiXCR, storing one row per CDR3 protein. The sample has hundreds of thousands of distinct CDR3 sequences, approximately 7.9% seen once. A further study also used this sample, focusing on yellow fever vaccine responses in identical twins.

The sequenced sample consisted of CD8+ T cells sorted from blood. The receptors come from a young woman in good health.

This clonotype was observed a handful of times. V gene TRBV13 combines with J gene TRBJ1-1, with D tentatively TRBD1 (5 bases). Germline V CDR1 and CDR2: PRHDT, FYEKMQ (reference sequence). V was pared by 4 bases and J by 5 bases, with 17 bases between. The CDR3 contains 15 residues. The CDR3 nucleotides are TGTGCCAGCAGCTCCCTGGGGGGATTAGGGACTGAAGCTTTCTTT. This codes for CASSSLGGLGTEAFF.

The rearrangement links TRBV11-2 to TRBJ1-2; D uncertain. Trimming removed 3 bases from V and 3 bases from J, with 14 bases in between. The CDR3 has 15 residues. Germline V CDR1 and CDR2: SGHAT, FQNNGV. The CDR3 sequence: CASSLHPGRYYGYTF. Here the CDR3 DNA reads TGTGCCAGCAGCTTGCATCCCGGACGGTACTATGGCTACACCTTC. Full variable domain (missing parts from reference TRBV11-2 and TRBJ1-2): EAGVAQSPRYKIIEKRQSVAFWCNPISGHATLYWYQQILGQGPKLLIQFQNNGVVDDSQLPKDRFSAERLKGVDSTLKIQPAKLEDSAVYLCASSLHPGRYYGYTFGSGTRLTVV.

The table lists this clonotype with a few counts. This chain connects TRBV28 to TRBJ2-7, with 9 bases fitting TRBD2. The CDR3 totals 13 residues. J was trimmed by 4 bases and V by 4 bases; bases with no gene match: 2. Germline CDR1 MDHEN, CDR2 SYDVKM. CDR3 bases: TGTGCCAGCAGTTCTAGCGGGACTTACGAGCAGTACTTC. The encoded protein is CASSSSGTYEQYF.

This clonotype was found a few times. The rearrangement uses TRBV5-5 and TRBJ2-3, with D perhaps matching TRBD1 (6 bases). CDR1 and CDR2 (germline): SGHKS, YYEKEE (reference sequence). The CDR3 spans 16 residues. The V and J ends lost 4 bases and 2 bases respectively, with 17 bases between them. The chain's CDR3 is CASSPHGQRSTDTQYF. The CDR3 DNA is TGTGCCAGCAGCCCACACGGACAGAGGTCCACAGATACGCAGTATTTT.

This clonotype was counted only a few times. The chain recombines TRBV7-9 with TRBJ2-1; D uncertain. The CDR3 is made up of 16 amino acids. CDR1 is SEHNR, CDR2 FQNEAQ, per germline (reference sequence). The germline V and J ends were trimmed by 5 bases and 0 bases, with 14 bases remaining between them. Written as DNA, the CDR3 is TGTGCCAGCAGCCCCACCGAGACACCCTCCTACAATGAGCAGTTCTTC. Its translation: CASSPTETPSYNEQFF.

This clonotype has a handful of counts. V is TRBV12-3 or TRBV12-4 and J is TRBJ2-3, with a weak D call TRBD2 (5 bases). The CDR3 spans 14 residues. V was cut by 6 bases and J by 1 base, with 11 bases left in between. As DNA, the CDR3 is TGTGCCAGCAGCCTCAGAGCGGGCACAGATACGCAGTATTTT. Amino acid sequence: CASSLRAGTDTQYF.

This chain connects TRBV20-1 to TRBJ2-7; 9 nucleotides agree with TRBD1. Germline V gene sequence: CDR1 DFQATT, CDR2 SNEGSKA (reference sequence). CDR3 length: 13 residues. The ends lost 3 bases at V and 9 bases at J; junction bases unmatched: 9. The CDR3 protein is CSASEPGQGLQYV. As DNA, the CDR3 is TGCAGTGCTAGTGAACCGGGACAGGGATTGCAGTACGTC.

This clonotype was seen a handful of times. V usage is TRBV13 and J usage is TRBJ1-2; D possibly corresponds to TRBD1 (5 bases). The V end was cut by 5 bases, the J end by 1 base, with 20 bases between. The CDR3 is 17 amino acids. CDR1 and CDR2 (germline): PRHDT, FYEKMQ (reference sequence). The CDR3 region is CASSPSGDGPLNYGYTF. DNA for the CDR3: TGTGCCAGCAGCCCCTCTGGGGACGGACCTCTTAACTATGGCTACACCTTC.

This clonotype has at least ten counts. This chain links TRBV24-1 with TRBJ1-1; a possible D gene is TRBD1 (5 bases). V was clipped by 3 bases and J by 5 bases, with 15 bases between them. This CDR3 region has 15 residues. CDR1 and CDR2 from the germline V gene are KGHDR and SFDVKD. The CDR3 DNA reads as TGTGCCACCAGTGATGGGGGGACGGACAAGACTGAAGCTTTCTTT. Protein sequence: CATSDGGTDKTEAFF.